A selection of T cell receptor beta chains follows, all from one sample in a study of blood T cells in healthy people across ages. MiXCR, run by TCRdb on the 5' RACE reads, gives a single entry per CDR3 protein. The data hold hundreds of thousands of distinct CDR3 sequences, with 20% to 25% observed a single time. Sequencing used blood. These receptors were taken from a man aged 65 to 79 in good health. Each CDR3 is given with its conserved first and last residue. D genes are given only for firm matches. Clone size is stated in some rows and not others, as once, few, many or a class when expanded.

>TRBJ2-4|TRBV11-3|few|.
CASSMTDKNIQYF
TGTGCCAGCAGCATGACAGATAAAAACATTCAGTACTTC
>TRBJ2-5|TRBV28|few|.
CASSLVMLETQYF
TGTGCCAGCAGTTTAGTGATGTTGGAGACCCAGTACTTC
>TRBJ2-5|TRBV20-1|.|.
CSAPLTGGTKETQYF
TGCAGTGCTCCTCTGACTGGGGGAACCAAAGAGACCCAGTACTTC
>TRBJ2-7|TRBV7-2|.|TRBD1
CASSLARGGHEQYF
TGTGCCAGCAGCTTAGCGCGAGGGGGCCACGAGCAGTACTTC
>TRBJ1-2|TRBV12-3/TRBV12-4|.|.
CASSSPGTSAGYGYTF
TGTGCCAGCAGTTCCCCCGGGACTTCAGCGGGCTATGGCTACACCTTC
>TRBJ2-1|TRBV24-1|.|.
CATSDFGGVAYNEQFF
TGTGCCACCAGTGATTTCGGGGGCGTCGCCTACAATGAGCAGTTCTTC
>TRBJ1-2|TRBV30|.|.
CAWSVRGRKYYGYTF
TGTGCCTGGAGTGTAAGGGGGAGGAAGTACTATGGCTACACCTTC
>TRBJ2-3|TRBV18|few|TRBD1
CASSTDRGAQYF
TGTGCCAGCTCAACGGACAGGGGGGCGCAGTATTTT
>TRBJ2-1|TRBV5-1|few|TRBD2
CASSLTAGGNNYNEQFF
TGCGCCAGCAGCTTGACCGCGGGAGGAAACAACTACAATGAGCAGTTCTTC
>TRBJ1-6|TRBV14|.|.
CASSSSGNSPLHF
TGTGCCAGCAGCAGCTCTGGGAATTCACCCCTCCACTTT
>TRBJ2-1|TRBV27|.|TRBD2
CASSLSSLAGGLEQFF
TGTGCCAGCAGTTTATCTTCACTAGCGGGGGGGCTTGAGCAGTTCTTC
>TRBJ1-1|TRBV6-6|.|.
CASSSPRQANEAFF
TGTGCCAGCAGTAGCCCGCGACAGGCGAATGAAGCTTTCTTT
>TRBJ1-2|TRBV12-3/TRBV12-4|many|.
CASSLVALSGYTF
TGTGCCAGCAGTTTAGTAGCATTATCAGGCTACACCTTC
>TRBJ1-1|TRBV13|.|.
CASSLAFTEAFF
TGTGCCAGCAGCTTAGCCTTTACCGAAGCTTTCTTT
>TRBJ2-4|TRBV7-9|.|.
CASSIGTRAKNIQYF
TGTGCCAGTAGTATAGGGACTCGGGCCAAAAACATTCAGTACTTC
>TRBJ2-1|TRBV4-3|.|TRBD2
CASRVVRTSHEQFF
TGCGCCAGCAGAGTAGTTAGGACTAGCCATGAGCAGTTCTTC
>TRBJ1-1|TRBV24-1|.|.
CATSGQLGEAFF
TGTGCCACCTCCGGACAGCTTGGTGAAGCTTTCTTT
>TRBJ1-2|TRBV29-1|.|TRBD1
CSAGQGGYGYTF
TGCAGCGCCGGACAGGGAGGCTATGGCTACACCTTC
>TRBJ2-3|TRBV12-3/TRBV12-4|.|.
CASSSFRVKGQNTQYF
TGTGCCAGCAGTTCCTTCAGGGTAAAGGGACAAAATACGCAGTATTTT
>TRBJ2-3|TRBV20-1|many|.
CSARDWRRGHTDTQYF
TGCAGTGCTAGAGATTGGCGGCGGGGACACACAGATACGCAGTATTTT
>TRBJ2-5|TRBV6-2/TRBV6-3|.|.
CASRFVGEETQYF
TGTGCCAGCCGATTCGTGGGGGAAGAGACCCAGTACTTC
>TRBJ2-5|TRBV2|.|.
CASIASRETQYF
TGTGCCAGCATCGCTAGCAGAGAGACCCAGTACTTC
>TRBJ2-5|TRBV20-1|.|.
CSAFSWETQYF
TGCAGTGCTTTTAGCTGGGAGACCCAGTACTTC
>TRBJ1-5|TRBV11-3|.|.
CASSLGSGPQHF
TGTGCCAGCAGCCTCGGGTCGGGGCCCCAGCATTTT
>TRBJ1-2|TRBV20-1|.|.
CSARDLDSGAF
TGCAGTGCTAGAGATTTGGACTCTGGGGCCTTC
>TRBJ2-5|TRBV5-1|.|TRBD1
CASSLDSGQGQETQYF
TGCGCCAGCAGCTTGGACAGTGGACAGGGCCAAGAGACCCAGTACTTC
>TRBJ2-3|TRBV5-1|.|.
CASSTDMTDTQYF
TGCGCCAGCAGCACGGACATGACAGATACGCAGTATTTT
>TRBJ1-1|TRBV12-3/TRBV12-4|few|.
CASTERGSTEAFF
TGTGCCAGCACGGAACGGGGGTCCACTGAAGCTTTCTTT